The 4 T cell receptor beta chains reported below all come from one sample, sequenced in a study of cytomegalovirus exposure and HLA in healthy donors. 13 Jbeta primers and 60 Vbeta primers were used for the PCR. The assay was immunoSEQ multiplex PCR, and TCRdb's table has in-frame clones only and misses some. This table has 60,000 to 75,000 clones, about 73% appearing once. The sample consisted of PBMCs. All receptors derive from a woman aged 55-69 years in good health and CMV-seropositive.

The rearrangement joins TRBV7-3 to TRBJ1-3; weak D call: TRBD1 (5 bases). Trimming removed 1 base at V and 2 bases at J, with 12 bases between. The CDR3 is 16 amino acids. The germline V gene has CDR1 SGHTA and CDR2 FQGTGA. CDR3 nucleotide sequence: TGTGCCAGCAGCTTAAGCGCGGGGACGGCTGGAAACACCATATATTTT. Encoded protein: CASSLSAGTAGNTIYF.

This clone was counted between two and nine times. This chain connects TRBV5-5 to TRBJ1-1; D is unresolved. V lost 0 bases and J 0 bases, leaving 12 bases between the germline ends. Looked up from germline, CDR1 is SGHKS and CDR2 is YYEKEE (reference sequence). This CDR3 has 16 residues. This CDR3 is CASSLAGSLMNTEAFF. The CDR3, as DNA: TGTGCCAGCAGCTTGGCGGGGAGTCTTATGAACACTGAAGCTTTCTTT.

V and J are TRBV11-3 and TRBJ2-1; D not certain. CDR3 length: 15 amino acids. V was trimmed by 5 bases and J by 0 bases, leaving 11 bases between them. CDR1 and CDR2 (germline): SGHNT, YENEEA. CDR3: CASSKARGSYNEQFF. The DNA of the CDR3 is TGTGCCAGCAGCAAAGCCCGTGGCTCCTACAATGAGCAGTTCTTC.

This chain joins TRBV30 and TRBJ1-2; possibly TRBD1 for D (5 bases). CDR1 and CDR2 (germline): GTSNPN, SVGIG (reference sequence). V lost 4 bases to trimming and J lost 8 bases, with 14 bases between them. The CDR3 length is 12 residues. CDR3 bases: TGTGCCTGGACTGGGGGGGTAGGCGGCTACACCTTC. This translates into CAWTGGVGGYTF.